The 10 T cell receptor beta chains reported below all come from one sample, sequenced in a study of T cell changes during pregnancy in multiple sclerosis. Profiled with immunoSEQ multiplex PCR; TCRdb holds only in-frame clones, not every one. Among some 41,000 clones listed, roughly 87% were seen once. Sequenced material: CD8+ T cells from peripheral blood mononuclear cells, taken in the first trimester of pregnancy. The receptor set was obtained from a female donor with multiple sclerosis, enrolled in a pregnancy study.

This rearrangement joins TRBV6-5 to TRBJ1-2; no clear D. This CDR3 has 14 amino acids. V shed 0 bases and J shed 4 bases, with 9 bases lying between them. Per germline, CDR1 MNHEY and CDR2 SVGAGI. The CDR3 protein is CASSYSSLGYGYTF. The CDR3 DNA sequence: TGTGCCAGCAGTTACTCGAGCCTAGGCTATGGCTACACCTTC.

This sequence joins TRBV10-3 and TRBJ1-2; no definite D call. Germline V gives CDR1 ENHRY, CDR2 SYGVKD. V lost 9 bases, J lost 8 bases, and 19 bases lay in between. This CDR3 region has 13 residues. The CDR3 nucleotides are TGTGCCATTCATCGAACAACCTGCTGCGGCTACACCTTC. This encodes CAIHRTTCCGYTF.

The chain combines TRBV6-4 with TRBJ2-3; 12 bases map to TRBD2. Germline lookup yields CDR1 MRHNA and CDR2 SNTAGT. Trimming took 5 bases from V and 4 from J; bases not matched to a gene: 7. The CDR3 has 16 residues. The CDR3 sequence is CASSPSSSGGADTQYF. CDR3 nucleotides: TGTGCCAGCAGTCCCTCTTCTAGCGGGGGGGCAGATACGCAGTATTTT.

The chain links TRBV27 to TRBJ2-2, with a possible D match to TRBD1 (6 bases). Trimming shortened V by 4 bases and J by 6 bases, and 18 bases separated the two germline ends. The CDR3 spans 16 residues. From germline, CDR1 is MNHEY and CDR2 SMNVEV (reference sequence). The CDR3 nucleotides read TGTGCCAGCAGTTCCGCACGGATCAGGGGAGCCGGGGAGCTGTTTTTT. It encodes CASSSARIRGAGELFF.

CDR3 DNA: TGTGCCAGCAGCTCGGGGGAGACTTCCCCTAGCACAGATACGCAGTATTTT. It specifies CASSSGETSPSTDTQYF. The chain joins TRBV7-7 to TRBJ2-3; TRBD2 is a possible D gene (6 bases). V dropped 4 bases and J dropped 0 bases, with 17 bases sitting between them. The CDR3 has 17 residues. Germline values: CDR1 SSHAT, CDR2 FNYEAQ (reference sequence).

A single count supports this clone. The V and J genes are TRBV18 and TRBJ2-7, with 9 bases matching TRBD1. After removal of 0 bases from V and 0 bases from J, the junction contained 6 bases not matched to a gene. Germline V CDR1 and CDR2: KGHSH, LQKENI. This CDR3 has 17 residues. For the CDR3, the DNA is TGTGCCAGCTCACCACCGGCGTCACAGGGGGCCTCCTACGAGCAGTACTTC. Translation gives CASSPPASQGASYEQYF.

The CDR3 nucleotides read TGTGCCAGCACCTTGGATCCGGACTCGGCCTACGAGCAGTACTTC. Translated, it gives CASTLDPDSAYEQYF. This chain links TRBV7-6 with TRBJ2-7, with D possibly TRBD2 on 5 matching bases. Germline CDR1 SGHVS, CDR2 FNYEAQ. Trimming left V 7 bases short and J 2 bases short, with 18 bases between. CDR3 size: 15 residues.

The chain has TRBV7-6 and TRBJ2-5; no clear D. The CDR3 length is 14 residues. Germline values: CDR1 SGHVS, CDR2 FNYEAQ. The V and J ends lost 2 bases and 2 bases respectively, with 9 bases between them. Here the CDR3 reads CASSLQEWQETQYF. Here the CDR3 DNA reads TGTGCCAGCAGCTTACAGGAATGGCAAGAGACCCAGTACTTC.

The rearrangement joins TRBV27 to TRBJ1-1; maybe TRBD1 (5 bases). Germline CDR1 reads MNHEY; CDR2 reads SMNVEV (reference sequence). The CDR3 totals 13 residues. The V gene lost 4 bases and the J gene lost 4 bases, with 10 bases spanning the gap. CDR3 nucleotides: TGTGCCAGCAGTTATCGCGGGGGCACTGAAGCTTTCTTT. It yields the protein CASSYRGGTEAFF.

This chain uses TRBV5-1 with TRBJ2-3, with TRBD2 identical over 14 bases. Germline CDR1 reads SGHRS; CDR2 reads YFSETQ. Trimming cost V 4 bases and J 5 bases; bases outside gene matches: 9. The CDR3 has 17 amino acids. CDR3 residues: CASSTGTSGRLGDTQYF. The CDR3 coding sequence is TGCGCCAGCAGCACGGGGACTAGCGGGAGATTGGGAGATACGCAGTATTTT.